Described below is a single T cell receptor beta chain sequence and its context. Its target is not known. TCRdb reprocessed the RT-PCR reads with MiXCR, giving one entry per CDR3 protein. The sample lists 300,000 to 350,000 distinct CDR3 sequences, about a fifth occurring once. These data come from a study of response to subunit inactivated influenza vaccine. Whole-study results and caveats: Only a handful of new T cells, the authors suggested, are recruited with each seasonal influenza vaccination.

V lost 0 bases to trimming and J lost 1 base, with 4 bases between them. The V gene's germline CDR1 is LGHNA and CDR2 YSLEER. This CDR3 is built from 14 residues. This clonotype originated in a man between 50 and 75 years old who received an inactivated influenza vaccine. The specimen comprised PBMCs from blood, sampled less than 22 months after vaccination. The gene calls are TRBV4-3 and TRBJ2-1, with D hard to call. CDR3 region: CASSQEESYNEQFF. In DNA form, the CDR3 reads TGCGCCAGCAGCCAAGAGGAATCCTACAATGAGCAGTTCTTC.